The 3 T cell receptor beta chains reported below all come from one sample, sequenced in a study of cytomegalovirus exposure and HLA in healthy donors (dated by TCRdb to about 2017). The library came from the immunoSEQ multiplex PCR assay. The multiplex PCR relied on a mix of 60 forward primers for TCR Vbeta segments and 13 reverse primers for TCR Jbeta segments. In TCRdb, the immuneACCESS table is reduced to in-frame sequences with V and J assigned. These tables do not hold every clone; where another copy was compared, an unresolved V gene accounts for under half, and the others remain unexplained. The sample has 64,000 or so clones on record, roughly 87% of them singletons. The ten largest clones represent around a tenth of the sample. Sequenced material: PBMCs. The receptors originated from a female donor in good health and CMV-seronegative.

The J gene is TRBJ1-2, the V gene TRBV6-6; 7 nucleotides agree with TRBD1. CDR3 size: 15 residues. Trimming at V came to 7 bases and at J to 5 bases, leaving 13 bases not matched to a gene. Looked up from germline, CDR1 is MNHNY and CDR2 is SVGAGI (reference sequence). The CDR3 loop is CASTDGTGVRYGYTF. CDR3 sequence (DNA): TGTGCCAGCACCGACGGTACAGGGGTTAGGTATGGCTACACCTTC.

This clone has a handful of counts. The chain couples TRBV30 to TRBJ2-1; D is perhaps TRBD2 (6 bases). V shed 2 bases and J shed 2 bases, with 10 bases lying between them. Germline CDR1 GTSNPN, CDR2 SVGIG (reference sequence). The CDR3 totals 14 residues. The CDR3 is CAWSRPGAYNEQFF. In nucleotides, the CDR3 is TGTGCCTGGAGTCGACCGGGAGCCTACAATGAGCAGTTCTTC. Variable domain in full (rest from reference TRBV30 and TRBJ2-1): SQTIHQWPATLVQPVGSPLSLECTVEGTSNPNLYWYRQAAGRGLQLLFYSVGIGQISSEVPQNLSASRPQDRQFILSSKKLLLSDSGFYLCAWSRPGAYNEQFFGPGTRLTVL.

This clone was detected a few times. The chain is built from TRBV10-3 and TRBJ1-1, with D possibly being TRBD1 (5 bases). The CDR3 has 13 residues. Per germline, CDR1 ENHRY and CDR2 SYGVKD. V was trimmed by 5 bases and J by 4 bases, leaving 11 bases between them. The DNA of the CDR3 is TGTGCCATCAGTAAGCAGGGCGTCACTGAAGCTTTCTTT. Translation: CAISKQGVTEAFF.